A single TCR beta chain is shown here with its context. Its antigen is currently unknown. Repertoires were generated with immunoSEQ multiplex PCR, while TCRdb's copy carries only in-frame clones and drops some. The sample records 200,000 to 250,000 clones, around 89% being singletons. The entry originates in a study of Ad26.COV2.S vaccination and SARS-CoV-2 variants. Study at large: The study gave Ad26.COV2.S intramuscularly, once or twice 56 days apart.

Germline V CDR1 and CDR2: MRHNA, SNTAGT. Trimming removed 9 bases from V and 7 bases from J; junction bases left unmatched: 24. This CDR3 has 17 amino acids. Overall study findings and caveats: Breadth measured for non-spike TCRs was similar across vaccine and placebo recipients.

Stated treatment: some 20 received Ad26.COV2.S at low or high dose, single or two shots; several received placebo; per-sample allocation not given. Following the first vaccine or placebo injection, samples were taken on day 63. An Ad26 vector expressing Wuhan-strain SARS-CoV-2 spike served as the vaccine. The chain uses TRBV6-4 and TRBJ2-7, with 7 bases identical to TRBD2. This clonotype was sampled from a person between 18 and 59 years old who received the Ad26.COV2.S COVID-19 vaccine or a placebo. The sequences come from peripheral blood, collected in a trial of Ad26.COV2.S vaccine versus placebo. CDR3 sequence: CARGGGLYYNFPGEQYF. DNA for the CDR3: TGTGCCAGGGGCGGGGGACTTTATTATAATTTCCCGGGGGAGCAGTACTTC.